The rows below give T cell receptor beta chains drawn from one sample of a study of T cell changes during pregnancy in multiple sclerosis. Clones were sequenced by immunoSEQ multiplex PCR, and TCRdb holds only the in-frame ones, with some missing. The sample shows about 48,000 clones, roughly 94% of them seen only once. The sample in question was CD4+ T cells from peripheral blood mononuclear cells, obtained in the first trimester of pregnancy. The receptors stem from a female donor with multiple sclerosis, enrolled in a pregnancy study. CDR3s include the opening cysteine and the closing phenylalanine or tryptophan. The D gene is left open where the match is weak. Clone size is stated in some rows and not others, as once, few, many or a class when expanded.

v_call	d_call	clone_size	j_call	cdr3_aa	cdr3_nt
TRBV4-2	TRBD1	NA	TRBJ1-6	CASSRGQGAPLHF	TGTGCCAGCAGCCGCGGACAGGGGGCACCCCTCCACTTT
TRBV9	TRBD1	NA	TRBJ2-4	CASSATGSKNIQYF	TGTGCCAGCAGCGCGACAGGGTCCAAAAACATTCAGTACTTC
TRBV6-1	TRBD1	NA	TRBJ2-7	CASSASGTGTYEQYF	TGTGCCAGCAGTGCCTCCGGGACAGGGACCTACGAGCAGTACTTC
TRBV5-1	NA	NA	TRBJ2-7	CASSPLPGIYEQYF	TGCGCCAGCAGCCCGCTTCCGGGAATCTACGAGCAGTACTTC
TRBV7-8	NA	NA	TRBJ2-5	CASSLELVVRETQYF	TGTGCCAGCAGCTTAGAACTAGTCGTGCGAGAGACCCAGTACTTC
TRBV6-1	TRBD1	NA	TRBJ1-6	CASSEVERGRGSPLHF	TGTGCCAGCAGTGAAGTGGAAAGGGGGCGCGGATCACCCCTCCACTTT
TRBV4-1	TRBD1	once	TRBJ2-7	CASSQAYGGQGLDEQYF	TGCGCCAGCAGCCAAGCTTATGGCGGACAGGGGTTAGACGAGCAGTACTTC
TRBV5-1	NA	NA	TRBJ2-1	CASSLGGRGFDEQFF	TGCGCCAGCAGCTTGGGAGGTCGGGGGTTCGATGAGCAGTTCTTC
TRBV2	NA	few	TRBJ2-7	CASREGPSYEQYF	TGTGCCAGCAGGGAGGGGCCCTCCTACGAGCAGTACTTC
TRBV7-6	TRBD1	NA	TRBJ1-3	CASSQSMDRGRNTIYF	TGTGCCAGCAGCCAATCGATGGACAGGGGGAGAAACACCATATATTTT
TRBV5-4	TRBD2	NA	TRBJ2-3	CASSLSSGGQDTQYF	TGTGCCAGCAGCTTGTCTAGCGGGGGGCAAGATACGCAGTATTTT
TRBV5-8	NA	NA	TRBJ1-5	CASSPRSNQPQHF	TGTGCCAGCAGCCCCCGTAGCAATCAGCCCCAGCATTTT
TRBV7-9	TRBD1	once	TRBJ2-5	CASSSSQGKQTQYF	TGTGCCAGCAGCTCCTCACAGGGGAAACAGACCCAGTACTTC
TRBV10-3	TRBD1	NA	TRBJ1-3	CAISELGQGENTIYF	TGTGCCATCAGTGAGTTGGGACAGGGTGAGAACACCATATATTTT
TRBV2	TRBD1	few	TRBJ1-4	CATREGQGSFGEKLFF	TGTGCCACCCGTGAGGGACAGGGGTCTTTCGGAGAAAAACTGTTTTTT
TRBV19	NA	NA	TRBJ2-7	CASSIGGGPYEQYF	TGTGCCAGTAGTATTGGAGGGGGCCCCTACGAGCAGTACTTC
TRBV2	NA	NA	TRBJ1-1	CASRDWGVELNTEAFF	TGTGCCAGCAGGGATTGGGGGGTCGAATTGAACACTGAAGCTTTCTTT
TRBV19	NA	NA	TRBJ1-4	CASSTGGAATNEKLFF	TGTGCCAGCAGCACTGGGGGGGCAGCAACTAATGAAAAACTGTTTTTT
TRBV11-2	TRBD2	NA	TRBJ2-1	CASSLETSGGPSNEQFF	TGTGCCAGCAGCTTAGAGACTAGCGGGGGGCCCAGCAATGAGCAGTTCTTC
TRBV11-2	NA	NA	TRBJ2-5	CASSLARETQYF	TGTGCCAGCAGCTTAGCTAGAGAGACCCAGTACTTC
TRBV7-8	NA	NA	TRBJ2-6	CASSLLVTEVSGANVLTF	TGTGCCAGCAGCTTATTGGTCACCGAGGTCTCTGGGGCCAACGTCCTGACTTTC
TRBV9	TRBD1	NA	TRBJ1-2	CASSVVGQGDYGYTF	TGTGCCAGCAGCGTAGTGGGACAGGGGGACTATGGCTACACCTTC
TRBV18	TRBD1	NA	TRBJ2-7	CASSPRQGDTYEQYF	TGTGCCAGCTCACCCCGACAGGGGGATACCTACGAGCAGTACTTC
TRBV19	TRBD1	NA	TRBJ1-2	CASLPRPGQSLSYGYTF	TGTGCCAGCCTCCCCCGGCCGGGACAGTCCCTAAGTTATGGCTACACCTTC
TRBV11-2	NA	NA	TRBJ2-2	CASSLDWNTGELFF	TGTGCCAGCAGCTTAGACTGGAACACCGGGGAGCTGTTTTTT
TRBV9	TRBD1	few	TRBJ1-4	CASSTRTGPSEKLFF	TGTGCCAGCAGCACCCGGACAGGGCCTAGTGAAAAACTGTTTTTT
TRBV5-1	TRBD1	NA	TRBJ2-7	CASSFDGQGFYEQYF	TGCGCCAGCAGCTTCGATGGACAGGGTTTCTACGAGCAGTACTTC
TRBV5-1	NA	few	TRBJ1-4	CASSLGAANEKLFF	TGCGCCAGCAGCTTGGGGGCCGCCAATGAAAAACTGTTTTTT
TRBV6-5	NA	NA	TRBJ1-4	CASSPGDEKLFF	TGTGCCAGCAGTCCCGGGGATGAAAAACTGTTTTTT
TRBV6-1	TRBD1	once	TRBJ1-1	CASSAKNRGIMNTEAFF	TGTGCCAGCAGTGCGAAGAACAGGGGGATAATGAACACTGAAGCTTTCTTT
TRBV7-2	NA	NA	TRBJ2-1	CASSRVTGPYTRTYRGQFF	TGTGCCAGCAGCCGCGTAACTGGACCATATACCCGGACTTACCGAGGGCAGTTCTTC
TRBV6-5	NA	NA	TRBJ2-5	CASAPTQETQYF	TGTGCCAGCGCCCCTACGCAAGAGACCCAGTACTTC